The rows below give T cell receptor beta chains drawn from one sample of a study of blood T cell repertoires in COVID-19. Measured with immunoSEQ multiplex PCR; TCRdb has only the in-frame clones, and not every one. The repertoire holds fewer than 120,000 clones, with 88% as singletons. Sequenced material: peripheral blood. All receptors derive from a woman in her forties or fifties with acute or convalescent COVID-19. The CDR3 runs from the conserved cysteine through the conserved F or W. The order of the fields is CDR3 protein, CDR3 DNA, clone size, CDR3 length, D gene, V gene, J gene. A D gene is named only where the DNA matches it firmly. Part of the rows lack a size; the others show once, few, many or a class for expanded clones.

CDR3aa: CASSRQLAGDNEQFF; CDR3nt: TGTGCCAGCAGCCGTCAACTAGCGGGAGACAATGAGCAGTTCTTC; abundance: -; len: 15; d_gene: TRBD2; v_gene: TRBV6-5; j_gene: TRBJ2-1
CDR3aa: CATRPDQGAGGPGQFF; CDR3nt: TGTGCCACCAGGCCCGATCAGGGAGCGGGAGGGCCAGGGCAGTTCTTC; abundance: -; len: 16; d_gene: TRBD2; v_gene: TRBV15; j_gene: TRBJ2-1
CDR3aa: CASSLSRGSGNEQYF; CDR3nt: TGTGCCAGCTCACTCTCCAGGGGTTCGGGGAACGAGCAGTACTTC; abundance: few; len: 15; d_gene: -; v_gene: TRBV18; j_gene: TRBJ2-7
CDR3aa: CASSPLSSGANVLTF; CDR3nt: TGTGCCAGCAGCCCTCTTAGCTCTGGGGCCAACGTCCTGACTTTC; abundance: -; len: 15; d_gene: -; v_gene: TRBV28; j_gene: TRBJ2-6
CDR3aa: CASSSTPSGSTLGPHNEQFF; CDR3nt: TGTGCCAGCAGCTCCACCCCTAGCGGGAGTACTTTGGGGCCTCACAATGAGCAGTTCTTC; abundance: -; len: 20; d_gene: TRBD2; v_gene: TRBV7-6; j_gene: TRBJ2-1
CDR3aa: CASSWVLGGEQYF; CDR3nt: TGTGCCAGCAGCTGGGTTCTAGGGGGCGAGCAGTACTTC; abundance: -; len: 13; d_gene: -; v_gene: TRBV7-2; j_gene: TRBJ2-7
CDR3aa: CASSLTRGSEQFF; CDR3nt: TGCGCCAGCAGCCTGACACGGGGATCTGAGCAGTTCTTC; abundance: -; len: 13; d_gene: -; v_gene: TRBV5-1; j_gene: TRBJ2-1
CDR3aa: CASSLEGQVGGYTF; CDR3nt: TGTGCCAGCAGCTTGGAGGGACAGGTGGGAGGCTACACCTTC; abundance: -; len: 14; d_gene: TRBD1; v_gene: TRBV7-9; j_gene: TRBJ1-2
CDR3aa: CASSPPGQRNTGELFF; CDR3nt: TGTGCCAGCTCCCCCCCGGGACAGAGGAACACCGGGGAGCTGTTTTTT; abundance: -; len: 16; d_gene: TRBD1; v_gene: TRBV18; j_gene: TRBJ2-2
CDR3aa: CAISWTESTEAFF; CDR3nt: TGTGCCATCTCTTGGACAGAGAGCACTGAAGCTTTCTTT; abundance: -; len: 13; d_gene: -; v_gene: TRBV10-3; j_gene: TRBJ1-1
CDR3aa: CASSLNGGTSPYGYTF; CDR3nt: TGTGCCAGCAGCTTGAATGGAGGGACGTCTCCCTATGGCTACACCTTC; abundance: -; len: 16; d_gene: -; v_gene: TRBV11-2; j_gene: TRBJ1-2
CDR3aa: CASSQIEGPRDEQYF; CDR3nt: TGCGCCAGCAGCCAAATAGAGGGTCCTCGGGACGAGCAGTACTTC; abundance: once; len: 15; d_gene: -; v_gene: TRBV4-1; j_gene: TRBJ2-7
CDR3aa: CASSQDRGPLYGYTF; CDR3nt: TGTGCCAGCAGCCAAGACAGGGGACCACTCTATGGCTACACCTTC; abundance: -; len: 15; d_gene: TRBD1; v_gene: TRBV7-2; j_gene: TRBJ1-2
CDR3aa: CASSAAGMFYEQYF; CDR3nt: TGTGCCAGCAGTGCGGCAGGGATGTTCTACGAGCAGTACTTC; abundance: -; len: 14; d_gene: -; v_gene: TRBV25-1; j_gene: TRBJ2-7
CDR3aa: CASSLGGGRQPQHF; CDR3nt: TGTGCCAGCAGCCTAGGGGGGGGGCGTCAGCCCCAGCATTTT; abundance: -; len: 14; d_gene: -; v_gene: TRBV7-9; j_gene: TRBJ1-5
CDR3aa: CASSSRLPGQGSGYTF; CDR3nt: TGTGCCAGCAGCTCAAGACTTCCGGGACAGGGGAGCGGCTACACCTTC; abundance: -; len: 16; d_gene: TRBD1; v_gene: TRBV27; j_gene: TRBJ1-2
CDR3aa: CASSLIAGADTQYF; CDR3nt: TGCGCCAGCAGCTTGATTGCGGGAGCCGATACGCAGTATTTT; abundance: -; len: 14; d_gene: TRBD2; v_gene: TRBV5-1; j_gene: TRBJ2-3
CDR3aa: CASSTLGQGRRAQHF; CDR3nt: TGTGCCAGTAGTACCTTAGGACAGGGCCGGCGGGCCCAGCATTTT; abundance: -; len: 15; d_gene: TRBD1; v_gene: TRBV19; j_gene: TRBJ1-5
CDR3aa: CASSLQGTSGVYNEQFF; CDR3nt: TGTGCCAGCAGTTTACAAGGGACTAGCGGAGTGTACAATGAGCAGTTCTTC; abundance: -; len: 17; d_gene: TRBD2; v_gene: TRBV28; j_gene: TRBJ2-1
CDR3aa: CASSYSRGRNEQFF; CDR3nt: TGTGCCAGCAGTTACTCCAGGGGGCGTAATGAGCAGTTCTTC; abundance: -; len: 14; d_gene: TRBD1; v_gene: TRBV6-5; j_gene: TRBJ2-1
CDR3aa: CASSLVGGYGYTF; CDR3nt: TGTGCCAGCAGCTTAGTGGGGGGATATGGCTACACCTTC; abundance: -; len: 13; d_gene: -; v_gene: TRBV11-2; j_gene: TRBJ1-2
CDR3aa: CASSQDRGGRKTQYF; CDR3nt: TGTGCCAGCAGCCAAGATAGGGGCGGCCGAAAGACCCAGTACTTC; abundance: -; len: 15; d_gene: -; v_gene: TRBV3-1/TRBV3-2; j_gene: TRBJ2-5
CDR3aa: CSVQVGGDTEAFF; CDR3nt: TGCAGCGTTCAGGTAGGGGGGGACACTGAAGCTTTCTTT; abundance: -; len: 13; d_gene: -; v_gene: TRBV29-1; j_gene: TRBJ1-1
CDR3aa: CASSSTGTSGRYVDTQYF; CDR3nt: TGTGCCAGCAGCTCAACCGGGACTAGCGGGAGATATGTGGATACGCAGTATTTT; abundance: -; len: 18; d_gene: TRBD2; v_gene: TRBV5-8; j_gene: TRBJ2-3
CDR3aa: CASSRDILYEQYF; CDR3nt: TGCGCCAGCAGCCGGGACATCCTCTACGAGCAGTACTTC; abundance: -; len: 13; d_gene: -; v_gene: TRBV10-1; j_gene: TRBJ2-7
CDR3aa: CATSEAKQGLGQPQHF; CDR3nt: TGTGCCACCAGTGAGGCTAAACAGGGGCTGGGTCAGCCCCAGCATTTT; abundance: -; len: 16; d_gene: TRBD1; v_gene: TRBV24-1; j_gene: TRBJ1-5
CDR3aa: CASTNPTLGQPQHF; CDR3nt: TGTGCCAGCACAAACCCGACACTTGGGCAGCCCCAGCATTTT; abundance: -; len: 14; d_gene: -; v_gene: TRBV2; j_gene: TRBJ1-5
CDR3aa: CASSPVRAGITDTQYF; CDR3nt: TGTGCCAGCAGCCCGGTTCGAGCGGGGATCACAGATACGCAGTATTTT; abundance: -; len: 16; d_gene: TRBD2; v_gene: TRBV28; j_gene: TRBJ2-3
CDR3aa: CASRPQGSGEQYF; CDR3nt: TGTGCCAGCAGACCACAGGGCTCTGGGGAGCAGTACTTC; abundance: once; len: 13; d_gene: -; v_gene: TRBV2; j_gene: TRBJ2-7
CDR3aa: CASSPPIGGTGHSEAFF; CDR3nt: TGTGCCAGCAGCCCGCCCATAGGCGGGACAGGGCACTCAGAAGCTTTCTTT; abundance: -; len: 17; d_gene: TRBD1; v_gene: TRBV13; j_gene: TRBJ1-1
CDR3aa: CASSPVSGRNIQYF; CDR3nt: TGTGCCAGTAGTCCGGTTAGCGGGAGAAACATTCAGTACTTC; abundance: -; len: 14; d_gene: TRBD2; v_gene: TRBV19; j_gene: TRBJ2-4
CDR3aa: CASSLHGTNQGNEQFF; CDR3nt: TGTGCCAGCAGCTTACACGGGACGAACCAGGGGAATGAGCAGTTCTTC; abundance: -; len: 16; d_gene: -; v_gene: TRBV11-2; j_gene: TRBJ2-1
CDR3aa: CASSQDWRLRTTGELFF; CDR3nt: TGCGCCAGCAGCCAAGATTGGCGGCTCCGGACAACCGGGGAGCTGTTTTTT; abundance: once; len: 17; d_gene: -; v_gene: TRBV4-1; j_gene: TRBJ2-2